What follows is one TCR beta chain and its context. CDR3 length equals 14 residues. Germline lookup yields CDR1 MNHEY and CDR2 SMNVEV (reference sequence). V shed 5 bases, J shed 3 bases, and the junction held 6 bases outside the gene matches. This sample is part of a study of OX40 agonist ivuxolimab in advanced cancers. The table came from immunoSEQ multiplex PCR; TCRdb's copy has only in-frame clones and leaves some out. Here the sample spans about 62,000 clones, around 84% being singletons. Sequenced material: CD4+ or CD8+ T cells sorted from blood, taken in a trial of the OX40 agonist ivuxolimab. This clonotype was obtained from an adult with an advanced solid tumor such as melanoma, head and neck, liver or kidney cancer. The gene calls are TRBV27 and TRBJ2-7; 8 bases match TRBD1. The CDR3 spells CASSPMTGDYEQYF. As DNA, the CDR3 is TGTGCCAGCAGTCCAATGACAGGGGACTACGAGCAGTACTTC.